This T cell receptor (beta chain) stems from a study of cytomegalovirus exposure and HLA in healthy donors. Overall study findings and caveats: Researchers reported that a few CMV-associated chains were confirmed in vitro as CMV antigen-specific. Many donors shared some public TCRs, even though most TCR sequences were rare.

This table comes from immunoSEQ multiplex PCR, and its TCRdb copy is limited to in-frame clones, with some not included. The sample consists of over 200,000 clones, around nine tenths of them appearing once. As to this clone: Its antigen is as yet unknown.

The CDR3 has 14 residues. V was shortened by 0 bases and J by 3 bases, with 6 bases between the two germline ends. The germline gives CDR1 SEHNR, CDR2 FQNEAQ (reference sequence). This clonotype was obtained from a woman between 18 and 30 years old in good health and CMV-seronegative. Sequenced sample: PBMCs. The chain has TRBV7-9 and TRBJ1-5, with D possibly TRBD1 on 5 matching bases. CDR3 sequence: CASSLAGANQPQHF. The CDR3 DNA follows: TGTGCCAGCAGCTTAGCAGGGGCCAATCAGCCCCAGCATTTT.